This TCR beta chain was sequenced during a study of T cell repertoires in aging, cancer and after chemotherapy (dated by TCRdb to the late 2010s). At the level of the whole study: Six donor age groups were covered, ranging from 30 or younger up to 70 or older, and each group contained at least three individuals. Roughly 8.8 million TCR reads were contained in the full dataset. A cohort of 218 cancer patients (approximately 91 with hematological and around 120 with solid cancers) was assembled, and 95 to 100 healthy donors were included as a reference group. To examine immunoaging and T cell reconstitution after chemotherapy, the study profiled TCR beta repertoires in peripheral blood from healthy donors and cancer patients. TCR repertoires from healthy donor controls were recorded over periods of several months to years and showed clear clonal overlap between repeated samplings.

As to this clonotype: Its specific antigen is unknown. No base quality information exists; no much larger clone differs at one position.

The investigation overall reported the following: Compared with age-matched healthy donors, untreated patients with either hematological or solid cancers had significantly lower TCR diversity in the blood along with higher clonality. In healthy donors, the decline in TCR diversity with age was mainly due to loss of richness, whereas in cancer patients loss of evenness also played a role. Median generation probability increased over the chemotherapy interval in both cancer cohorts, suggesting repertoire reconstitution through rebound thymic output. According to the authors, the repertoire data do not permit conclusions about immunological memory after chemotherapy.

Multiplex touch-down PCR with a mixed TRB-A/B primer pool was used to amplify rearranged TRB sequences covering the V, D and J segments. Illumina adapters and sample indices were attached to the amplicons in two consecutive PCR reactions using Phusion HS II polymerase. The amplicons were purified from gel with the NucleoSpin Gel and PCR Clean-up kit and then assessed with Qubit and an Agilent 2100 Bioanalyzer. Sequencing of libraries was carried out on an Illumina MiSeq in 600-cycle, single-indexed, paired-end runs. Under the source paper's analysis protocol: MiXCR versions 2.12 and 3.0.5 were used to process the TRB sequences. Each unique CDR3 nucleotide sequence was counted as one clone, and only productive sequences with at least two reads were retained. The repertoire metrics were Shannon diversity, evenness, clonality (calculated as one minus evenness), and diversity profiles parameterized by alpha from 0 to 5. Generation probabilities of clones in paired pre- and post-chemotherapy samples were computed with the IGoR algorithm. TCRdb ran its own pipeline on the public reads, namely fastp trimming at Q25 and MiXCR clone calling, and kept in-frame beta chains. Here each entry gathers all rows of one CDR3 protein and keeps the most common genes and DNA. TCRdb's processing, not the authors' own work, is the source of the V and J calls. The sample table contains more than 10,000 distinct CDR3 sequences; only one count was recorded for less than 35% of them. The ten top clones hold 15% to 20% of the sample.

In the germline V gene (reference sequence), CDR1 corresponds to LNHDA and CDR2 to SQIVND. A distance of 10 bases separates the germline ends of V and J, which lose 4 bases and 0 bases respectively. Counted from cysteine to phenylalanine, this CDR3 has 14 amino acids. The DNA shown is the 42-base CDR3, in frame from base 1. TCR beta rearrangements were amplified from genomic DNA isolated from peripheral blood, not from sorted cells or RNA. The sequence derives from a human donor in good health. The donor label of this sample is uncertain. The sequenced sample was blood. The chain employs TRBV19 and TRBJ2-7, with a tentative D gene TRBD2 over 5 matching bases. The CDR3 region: CASSTPGNSYEQYF. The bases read TGTGCCAGTAGTACCCCCGGGAACTCCTACGAGCAGTACTTC. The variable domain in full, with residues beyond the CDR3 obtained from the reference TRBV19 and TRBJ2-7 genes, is DGGITQSPKYLFRKEGQNVTLSCEQNLNHDAMYWYRQDPGQGLRLIYYSQIVNDFQKGDIAEGYSVSREKKESFPLTVTSAQKNPTAFYLCASSTPGNSYEQYFGPGTRLTVT.